This TCR beta chain was recovered during a study of the immune and genomic landscape of osteosarcoma. Overall study context: Poor-risk disease predominated: 72% to 75% unfavorable response, approximately 65% deceased. General study results and limits: Productive clonality was low overall, averaging 0.09, maximum 0.25 to 0.35. Productive clonality stayed low overall, though C3 exceeded C1.

Profiled with immunoSEQ multiplex PCR; TCRdb holds only in-frame clones, not every one. The sample lists about 6,200 clones; around 62% were seen once. Comments on this clone: Antigen unknown.

Primary, local recurrence and metastasis osteosarcoma tumors were taken after treatment from poor-prognosis patients. Material for sequencing was osteosarcoma tumor tissue from the lung. The TCR originated in a human donor with osteosarcoma.

The CDR3 here is CASSHQVSANYGYTF. The CDR3 nucleotides read TGTGCCAGCAGCCATCAGGTCTCAGCTAACTATGGCTACACCTTC. V is TRBV9 and J is TRBJ1-2; no clear D gene. Germline CDR1 reads SGDLS; CDR2 reads YYNGEE. The CDR3 is made up of 15 amino acids. Deletions cut 4 bases from V and 0 bases from J, with 13 bases between.